This is a list of T cell receptor beta chains from one sample in a study of blood T cell repertoires in COVID-19. The table came from immunoSEQ multiplex PCR; TCRdb's copy has only in-frame clones and leaves some out. The repertoire has 190,000 or so clones, around 89% of them found once; the top ten carry 0.55% to 0.8%. The sequencing sample was made of peripheral blood. Source of these receptors: a man between 50 and 59 years old with acute or convalescent COVID-19. Each CDR3 is given without its conserved first and last residue. Each record gives: J gene, V gene, CDR3 protein.

j_gene: TRBJ2-7; v_gene: TRBV19; CDR3aa: ASSRTGTGGSYEQY
j_gene: TRBJ1-4; v_gene: TRBV28; CDR3aa: ASSLQEKLF
j_gene: TRBJ2-1; v_gene: TRBV7-8; CDR3aa: ASSLGGLAVPRGF
j_gene: TRBJ2-5; v_gene: TRBV19; CDR3aa: ASSIQSGRRRETQY
j_gene: TRBJ1-6; v_gene: TRBV5-4; CDR3aa: ASSSGESPLH
j_gene: TRBJ1-6; v_gene: TRBV10-1; CDR3aa: ASSDIPARANNSPLH
j_gene: TRBJ1-3; v_gene: TRBV18; CDR3aa: ASSLERDRVDSAGNTIY
j_gene: TRBJ2-2; v_gene: TRBV7-9; CDR3aa: ASSFETGTTGELF
j_gene: TRBJ2-2; v_gene: TRBV7-9; CDR3aa: ASSFPGQNTGELF
j_gene: TRBJ2-2; v_gene: TRBV3-1/TRBV3-2; CDR3aa: ASSQGGRELF
j_gene: TRBJ1-1; v_gene: TRBV29-1; CDR3aa: SVGTGGSEAF
j_gene: TRBJ2-3; v_gene: TRBV12-1; CDR3aa: ASSRRDRVSDTQY
j_gene: TRBJ2-1; v_gene: TRBV2; CDR3aa: ASPPRTSGSGFGEQF
j_gene: TRBJ1-5; v_gene: TRBV27; CDR3aa: ASSSRTGGPLQPQH
j_gene: TRBJ2-2; v_gene: TRBV10-3; CDR3aa: AISEWQANTGELF
j_gene: TRBJ2-2; v_gene: TRBV30; CDR3aa: ACRVNTGELF
j_gene: TRBJ2-5; v_gene: TRBV7-8; CDR3aa: ASSLVFGQGETQY
j_gene: TRBJ2-1; v_gene: TRBV7-8; CDR3aa: ASSRAGGSYNEQF
j_gene: TRBJ1-6; v_gene: TRBV6-2/TRBV6-3; CDR3aa: ASSDRANSPLH
j_gene: TRBJ2-7; v_gene: TRBV9; CDR3aa: ASSAKAGGPSYEQY
j_gene: TRBJ2-5; v_gene: TRBV30; CDR3aa: AWGRDRDQETQY
j_gene: TRBJ2-7; v_gene: TRBV27; CDR3aa: ASSPGLGSLEQY
j_gene: TRBJ2-3; v_gene: TRBV12-3/TRBV12-4; CDR3aa: ASSSSGKTQY
j_gene: TRBJ2-5; v_gene: TRBV9; CDR3aa: ASSAQPTSGSETQY
j_gene: TRBJ1-2; v_gene: TRBV24-1; CDR3aa: ATSGGQYYGYT
j_gene: TRBJ2-3; v_gene: TRBV27; CDR3aa: ASSLSRAADTQY
j_gene: TRBJ2-5; v_gene: TRBV28; CDR3aa: ASRGSGAWETQY
j_gene: TRBJ1-6; v_gene: TRBV7-8; CDR3aa: ASSQTVETSPLH
j_gene: TRBJ1-5; v_gene: TRBV7-2; CDR3aa: ASSQGTYSNQPQH
j_gene: TRBJ2-1; v_gene: TRBV9; CDR3aa: ASSVPGQAGNEQF
j_gene: TRBJ2-5; v_gene: TRBV27; CDR3aa: ASSLSIANQETQY
j_gene: TRBJ2-5; v_gene: TRBV7-9; CDR3aa: ASSLAGAETQY